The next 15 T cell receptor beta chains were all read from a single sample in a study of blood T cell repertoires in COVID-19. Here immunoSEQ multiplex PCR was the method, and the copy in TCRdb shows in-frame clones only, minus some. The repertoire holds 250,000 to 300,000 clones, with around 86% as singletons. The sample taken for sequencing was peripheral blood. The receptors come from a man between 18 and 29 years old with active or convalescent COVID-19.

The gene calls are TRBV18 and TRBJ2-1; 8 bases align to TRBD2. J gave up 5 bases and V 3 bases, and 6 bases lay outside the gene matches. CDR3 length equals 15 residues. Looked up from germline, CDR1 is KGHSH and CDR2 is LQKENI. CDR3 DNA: TGTGCCAGCTCACCTTTACTAGCGGCTAACAATGAGCAGTTCTTC. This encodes CASSPLLAANNEQFF.

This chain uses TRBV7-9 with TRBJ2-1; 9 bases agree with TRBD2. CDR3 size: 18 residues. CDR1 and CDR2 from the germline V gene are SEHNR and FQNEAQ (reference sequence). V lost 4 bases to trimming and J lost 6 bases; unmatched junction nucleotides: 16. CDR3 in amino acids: CASSSRGGRGLAFNEQFF. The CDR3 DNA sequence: TGTGCCAGCAGCTCCCGGGGGGGCCGGGGACTAGCATTCAATGAGCAGTTCTTC.

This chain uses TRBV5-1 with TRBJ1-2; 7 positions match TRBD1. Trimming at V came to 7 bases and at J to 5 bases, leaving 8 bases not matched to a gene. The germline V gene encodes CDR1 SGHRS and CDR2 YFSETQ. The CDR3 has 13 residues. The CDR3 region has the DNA TGCGCCAGCTCAGGAGGGGGCGGGTATGGCTACACCTTC. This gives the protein CASSGGGGYGYTF. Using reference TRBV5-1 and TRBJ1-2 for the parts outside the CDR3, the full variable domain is KAGVTQTPRYLIKTRGQQVTLSCSPISGHRSVSWYQQTPGQGLQFLFEYFSETQRNKGNFPGRFSGRQFSNSRSEMNVSTLELGDSALYLCASSGGGGYGYTFGSGTRLTVV.

The CDR3 loop reads CATSRDWRGYEQYF. CDR3 DNA sequence: TGTGCCACCAGCAGAGATTGGCGGGGTTACGAGCAGTACTTC. This rearrangement joins TRBV15 to TRBJ2-7, with D perhaps matching TRBD2 (6 bases). In germline, CDR1 is LNHNV, CDR2 YYDKDF (reference sequence). The V end was cut by 0 bases, the J end by 4 bases, with 10 bases between. This CDR3 contains 14 residues.

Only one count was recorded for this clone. CDR3 loop: CASSPGQGALYNEQFF. CDR3 DNA: TGTGCCAGCAGCCCAGGACAGGGGGCCCTCTACAATGAGCAGTTCTTC. The rearrangement links TRBV11-1 to TRBJ2-1; 11 positions agree with TRBD1. With V trimmed by 5 bases and J by 3 bases, 6 bases remained unmatched. Germline V gene sequence: CDR1 SGHAT, CDR2 FQDESV (reference sequence). The CDR3 has 16 residues.

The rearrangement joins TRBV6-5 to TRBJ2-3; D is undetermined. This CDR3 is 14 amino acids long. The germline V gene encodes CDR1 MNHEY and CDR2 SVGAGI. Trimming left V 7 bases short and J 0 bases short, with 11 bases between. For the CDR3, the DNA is TGTGCCAGCAAAGTAGATCGGAGCACAGATACGCAGTATTTT. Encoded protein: CASKVDRSTDTQYF.

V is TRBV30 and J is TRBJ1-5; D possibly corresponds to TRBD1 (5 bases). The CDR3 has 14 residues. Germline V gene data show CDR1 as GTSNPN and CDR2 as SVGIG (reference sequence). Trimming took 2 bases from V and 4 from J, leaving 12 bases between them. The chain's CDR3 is CAWSTTVGNQPQHF. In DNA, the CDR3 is TGTGCCTGGAGTACGACAGTGGGGAATCAGCCCCAGCATTTT.

This CDR3 reads CASSYQGWGANVLTF. As DNA, the CDR3 is TGTGCCAGCAGTTACCAGGGGTGGGGCGCCAACGTCCTGACTTTC. The rearrangement uses TRBV6-5 and TRBJ2-6; maybe TRBD1 (6 bases). The CDR3 extends over 15 amino acids. Germline assignment: CDR1 MNHEY and CDR2 SVGAGI. V gave up 2 bases and J gave up 7 bases, with 12 bases separating them.

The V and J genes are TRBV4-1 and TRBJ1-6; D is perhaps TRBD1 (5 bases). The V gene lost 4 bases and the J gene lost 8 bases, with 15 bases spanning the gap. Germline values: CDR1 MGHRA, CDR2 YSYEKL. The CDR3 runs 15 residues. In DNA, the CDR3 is TGCGCCAGCAGCCCCTATCGGGGGGAGTATTCACCCCTCCACTTT. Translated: CASSPYRGEYSPLHF.

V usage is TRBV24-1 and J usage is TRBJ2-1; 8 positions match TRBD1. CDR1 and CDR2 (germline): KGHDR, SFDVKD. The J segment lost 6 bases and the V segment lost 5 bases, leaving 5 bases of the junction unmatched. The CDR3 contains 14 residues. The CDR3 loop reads CATSGRDRGNEQFF. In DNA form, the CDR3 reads TGTGCCACCAGTGGGAGAGACAGGGGCAATGAGCAGTTCTTC.

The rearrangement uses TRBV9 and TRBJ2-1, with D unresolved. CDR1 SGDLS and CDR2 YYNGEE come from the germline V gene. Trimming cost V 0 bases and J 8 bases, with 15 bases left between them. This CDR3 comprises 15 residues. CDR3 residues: CASSVGDSLLDEQFF. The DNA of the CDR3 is TGTGCCAGCAGCGTAGGAGACTCACTCCTCGATGAGCAGTTCTTC.

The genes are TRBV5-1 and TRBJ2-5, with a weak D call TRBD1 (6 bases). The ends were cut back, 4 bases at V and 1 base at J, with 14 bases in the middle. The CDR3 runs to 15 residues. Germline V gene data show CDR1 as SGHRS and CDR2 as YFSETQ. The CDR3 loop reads CASSLTGLAQETQYF. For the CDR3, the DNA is TGCGCCAGCAGCCTCACAGGGCTGGCCCAAGAGACCCAGTACTTC. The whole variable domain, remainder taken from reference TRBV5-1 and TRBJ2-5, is KAGVTQTPRYLIKTRGQQVTLSCSPISGHRSVSWYQQTPGQGLQFLFEYFSETQRNKGNFPGRFSGRQFSNSRSEMNVSTLELGDSALYLCASSLTGLAQETQYFGPGTRLLVL.

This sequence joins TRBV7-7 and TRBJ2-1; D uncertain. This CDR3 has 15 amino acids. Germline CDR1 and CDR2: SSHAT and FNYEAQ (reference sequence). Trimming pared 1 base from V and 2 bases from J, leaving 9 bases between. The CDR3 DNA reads TGTGCCAGCAGCTTAGGAAGTGGCCCCTACAATGAGCAGTTCTTC. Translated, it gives CASSLGSGPYNEQFF.

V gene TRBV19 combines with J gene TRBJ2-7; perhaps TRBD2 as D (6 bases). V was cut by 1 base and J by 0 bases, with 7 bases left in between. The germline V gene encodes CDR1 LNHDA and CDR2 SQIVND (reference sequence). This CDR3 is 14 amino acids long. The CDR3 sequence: CASSIGGDSYEQYF. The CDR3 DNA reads TGTGCCAGTAGTATAGGCGGGGACTCCTACGAGCAGTACTTC.

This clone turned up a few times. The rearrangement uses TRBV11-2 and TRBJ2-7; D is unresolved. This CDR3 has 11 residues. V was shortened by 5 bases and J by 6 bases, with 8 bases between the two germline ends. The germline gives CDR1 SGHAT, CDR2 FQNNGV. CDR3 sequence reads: CASSPLSEQYF. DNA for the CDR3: TGTGCCAGCAGCCCACTGAGCGAGCAGTACTTC.